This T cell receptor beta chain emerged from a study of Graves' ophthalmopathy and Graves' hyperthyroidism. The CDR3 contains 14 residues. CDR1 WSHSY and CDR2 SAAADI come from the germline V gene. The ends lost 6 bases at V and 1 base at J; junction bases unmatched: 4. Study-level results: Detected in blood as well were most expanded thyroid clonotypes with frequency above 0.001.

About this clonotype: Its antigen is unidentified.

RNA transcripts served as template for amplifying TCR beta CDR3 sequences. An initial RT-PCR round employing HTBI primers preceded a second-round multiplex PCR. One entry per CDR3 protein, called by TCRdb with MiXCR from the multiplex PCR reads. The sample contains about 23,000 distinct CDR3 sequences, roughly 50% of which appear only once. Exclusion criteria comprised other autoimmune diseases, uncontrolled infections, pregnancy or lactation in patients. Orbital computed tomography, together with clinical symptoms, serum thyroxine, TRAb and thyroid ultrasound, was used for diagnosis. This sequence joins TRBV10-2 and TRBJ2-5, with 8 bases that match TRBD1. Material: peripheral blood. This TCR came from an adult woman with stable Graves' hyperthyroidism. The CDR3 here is CASRDRAFQETQYF. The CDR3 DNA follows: TGCGCCAGCAGGGACAGGGCTTTCCAAGAGACCCAGTACTTC.